What follows is one T cell receptor beta chain and its context. The antigen is unknown. This record comes from a study of T cell repertoires in cytomegalovirus infection. Across the study: Matching HLA type and CMV infection were both indicated by public TCR beta signatures. Overall study results and limits: The response measured ex vivo was dominated by TCR beta clonotypes (HLA-C-restricted and CMV-specific).

The ends were cut back, 3 bases at V and 2 bases at J, with 12 bases in the middle. Germline CDR1 reads SGHTS; CDR2 reads YDEGEE. The CDR3 is made up of 14 amino acids. Each CDR3 protein is one row after TCRdb ran MiXCR on the reads. The table lists over 150,000 distinct CDR3 sequences, roughly a sixth of them singletons. The receptor comes from a human donor in good health (CMV status not recorded). Some clones in this sample may be carry-over from other donors' samples. The rearrangement joins TRBV5-8 to TRBJ2-7; unclear D gene. Sequenced sample: CD8+ T cells from PBMCs. In DNA form, the CDR3 reads TGTGCCAGCAGCTCACCGGGTCCCACCTACGAGCAGTACTTC. This codes for CASSSPGPTYEQYF.